Shown below are 21 T cell receptor beta chains from a single sample sequenced in a study of T-cell memory formation after mild COVID-19. Each CDR3 protein gets one entry after TCRdb re-called the 5' RACE reads with MiXCR. The data contain some 600,000 distinct CDR3 sequences, 15% to 20% of them singletons. Sequencing used PBMCs or a T cell subset sorted from them (not recorded which). These TCRs come from an adult woman who had mild COVID-19 (a few samples of this study predate the infection). Cell type and time point are not known.

This clonotype came up a few times. V gene TRBV9 combines with J gene TRBJ2-2; D may be TRBD1 (6 bases). Germline lookup yields CDR1 SGDLS and CDR2 YYNGEE. V dropped 0 bases and J dropped 6 bases, with 9 bases sitting between them. This CDR3 spans 14 amino acids. CDR3 DNA: TGTGCCAGCAGCGTAGGAAGGGGGTCCGGGGAGCTGTTTTTT. Translated: CASSVGRGSGELFF.

This clonotype was picked up many times. The rearrangement joins TRBV4-2 to TRBJ2-7; 7 bases agree with TRBD1. CDR3 length equals 15 residues. Germline CDR1 LGHNA, CDR2 YNFKEQ. The V and J ends lost 1 base and 0 bases, in that order; junction bases with no gene match: 3. In DNA, the CDR3 is TGTGCCAGCAGCCAAGGAGGGGACAGCTCCTACGAGCAGTACTTC. It yields the protein CASSQGGDSSYEQYF.

The DNA of the CDR3 is TGCGCCAGCAGCCAAGGGACAGGGGGCTATGGCTACACCTTC. This translates into CASSQGTGGYGYTF. This rearrangement joins TRBV4-1 to TRBJ1-2, with TRBD1 matching 10 bases. This CDR3 region has 14 residues. J lost 4 bases, V lost 1 base, and 0 bases had no gene match. Germline V gene data show CDR1 as MGHRA and CDR2 as YSYEKL.

The genes are TRBV12-3 or TRBV12-4 and TRBJ2-1, with TRBD2 identical over 9 bases. CDR3 size: 17 residues. The junction had 10 bases not matched to a gene; V was cut back by 2 bases and J by 5 bases. This CDR3 reads CASSLIVRTSDHNEQFF. The CDR3 DNA sequence: TGTGCCAGCAGTTTAATAGTGCGGACTAGCGACCACAATGAGCAGTTCTTC.

In its sample, this clonotype was seen a few times. V gene TRBV5-4 combines with J gene TRBJ2-5; D tentatively fits TRBD1 or TRBD2 (5 bases each). This CDR3 contains 14 residues. The V gene's germline CDR1 is SGHNT and CDR2 YYREEE (reference sequence). V was clipped by 0 bases and J by 4 bases, with 10 bases between them. The CDR3 DNA sequence: TGTGCCAGCAGCTTGGGAGGGGTGTTAGAGACCCAGTACTTC. Translation: CASSLGGVLETQYF.

This rearrangement joins TRBV19 to TRBJ2-2, with D unresolved. Trimming cost V 3 bases and J 2 bases, with 4 bases left between them. Per germline, CDR1 LNHDA and CDR2 SQIVND (reference sequence). The CDR3 has 13 residues. The CDR3 DNA is TGTGCCAGTAGTATCTACAACACCGGGGAGCTGTTTTTT. Encoded protein: CASSIYNTGELFF.

This clonotype has only a few counts. V gene TRBV24-1 combines with J gene TRBJ1-2, with D uncertain. Germline assignment: CDR1 KGHDR and CDR2 SFDVKD. V dropped 6 bases and J dropped 8 bases, with 15 bases sitting between them. CDR3 length: 13 amino acids. CDR3 loop: CATSSPGGRGYTF. The CDR3 DNA is TGTGCCACCAGTAGTCCAGGAGGGCGCGGCTACACCTTC.

The chain combines TRBV20-1 with TRBJ2-1; D is perhaps TRBD2 (6 bases). The V gene's germline CDR1 is DFQATT and CDR2 SNEGSKA (reference sequence). CDR3 length equals 15 residues. V gave up 1 base and J gave up 7 bases, with 17 bases separating them. The CDR3 reads CSARVRDFTLNEQFF. CDR3 DNA sequence: TGCAGTGCTAGAGTACGGGACTTCACCCTTAATGAGCAGTTCTTC.

The chain carries TRBV11-2 and TRBJ2-1; D remains ambiguous. Deletions cut 7 bases from V and 8 bases from J, with 12 bases between. The CDR3 runs 12 residues. CDR1 is SGHAT and CDR2 is FQNNGV in the germline V gene. CDR3 DNA sequence: TGTGCCAGCACCCTATGGGCGGATGAGCAGTTCTTC. It encodes CASTLWADEQFF.

This rearrangement joins TRBV6-5 to TRBJ2-7; 7 bases agree with TRBD2. Germline CDR1 and CDR2: MNHEY and SVGAGI. The ends lost 7 bases at V and 2 bases at J; junction bases unmatched: 8. CDR3 length: 14 amino acids. In DNA form, the CDR3 reads TGTGCCAGCACCCGCGGGAGTCTCCCCTACGAGCAGTACTTC. Protein product: CASTRGSLPYEQYF.

This chain uses TRBV6-5 with TRBJ2-3; 7 bases map to TRBD2. The CDR3 has 13 amino acids. V dropped 4 bases and J dropped 7; count of bases not matched to a gene: 5. Per germline, CDR1 MNHEY and CDR2 SVGAGI. The CDR3 DNA reads as TGTGCCAGCAGTTTTGCGGGGGAGTATACGCAGTATTTT. This gives the protein CASSFAGEYTQYF.

This clonotype was seen a few times. The J gene is TRBJ2-3, the V gene TRBV27; D assignment may be TRBD1 or TRBD2 (5 bases each). The V gene's germline CDR1 is MNHEY and CDR2 SMNVEV (reference sequence). V lost 5 bases, J lost 4 bases, and 19 bases lay in between. There are 16 residues in the CDR3. CDR3 coding DNA: TGTGCCAGCAGTCCCTCTCTGGGGGAAGTGTCAGATACGCAGTATTTT. It is translated as CASSPSLGEVSDTQYF.

This chain connects TRBV29-1 to TRBJ1-1; TRBD1 might be the D (5 bases). Germline lookup yields CDR1 SQVTM and CDR2 ANQGSEA. V lost 7 bases, J lost 3 bases, and 12 bases lay in between. CDR3 size: 12 residues. CDR3 in amino acids: CSAGRADTEAFF. The DNA for the CDR3 is TGCAGCGCGGGGCGGGCTGACACTGAAGCTTTCTTT.

The sample holds many counts of this clonotype. The rearrangement links TRBV18 to TRBJ2-5; D may be TRBD1 or TRBD2 (5 bases each). This CDR3 is 13 amino acids long. Trimming cost V 3 bases and J 5 bases, with 10 bases left between them. The germline V gene encodes CDR1 KGHSH and CDR2 LQKENI. CDR3 in DNA: TGTGCCAGCTCACCCCGGGACCGGGAGACCCAGTACTTC. Its translation is CASSPRDRETQYF. The full variable domain, with the rest looked up from reference TRBV18 and TRBJ2-5, is NAGVMQNPRHLVRRRGQEARLRCSPMKGHSHVYWYRQLPEEGLKFMVYLQKENIIDESGMPKERFSAEFPKEGPSILRIQQVVRGDSAAYFCASSPRDRETQYFGPGTRLLVL.

The chain recombines TRBV20-1 with TRBJ2-2; either TRBD1 or TRBD2 may supply D (5 bases each). Germline V gene data show CDR1 as DFQATT and CDR2 as SNEGSKA (reference sequence). This CDR3 spans 15 amino acids. Between the trimmed V and J ends, which lost 5 bases and 1 base, there was a span of 14 bases. The CDR3 nucleotides are TGCAGTGCTGGGGGTCTAGTCGTGAACACCGGGGAGCTGTTTTTT. It yields the protein CSAGGLVVNTGELFF.

This clonotype was seen a few times. V usage is TRBV20-1 and J usage is TRBJ1-1; a weak D match, TRBD1 (5 bases). Between the trimmed V and J ends, which lost 0 bases and 2 bases, there was a span of 10 bases. CDR1 and CDR2 from the germline V gene are DFQATT and SNEGSKA (reference sequence). The CDR3 loop spans 14 amino acids. CDR3: CSAREDSFNTEAFF. Written as DNA, the CDR3 is TGCAGTGCTAGAGAAGACAGTTTTAACACTGAAGCTTTCTTT.

This clonotype has more than one count but fewer than ten. This chain connects TRBV4-3 to TRBJ2-3, with 7 bases that match TRBD2. Germline V lookup: CDR1 LGHNA, CDR2 YSLEER. The CDR3 contains 18 residues. V dropped 0 bases and J dropped 2; count of bases not matched to a gene: 11. The CDR3 is CASSQDRRGGPYTDTQYF. CDR3 in DNA: TGCGCCAGCAGCCAAGATCGACGGGGAGGGCCTTACACAGATACGCAGTATTTT.

In its sample, this clonotype was seen a few times. The chain uses TRBV4-1 and TRBJ2-5; the D call may be TRBD1 or TRBD2 (5 bases each). Trimming pared 1 base from V and 0 bases from J, leaving 9 bases between. Germline V lookup: CDR1 MGHRA, CDR2 YSYEKL. The CDR3 has 15 residues. DNA for the CDR3: TGCGCCAGCAGCCAAGGGGGGTCGGACCAAGAGACCCAGTACTTC. This gives the protein CASSQGGSDQETQYF.

This clonotype has only a few counts. V is TRBV7-9 and J is TRBJ2-3, with 8 bases lining up with TRBD1. The ends lost 4 bases at V and 6 bases at J; junction bases unmatched: 9. The CDR3 totals 15 residues. Germline loops: CDR1 SEHNR, CDR2 FQNEAQ (reference sequence). In nucleotides, the CDR3 is TGTGCCAGCAGCTACCCGCTCAGGGGGCCGGATACGCAGTATTTT. Amino acids: CASSYPLRGPDTQYF.

The chain couples TRBV20-1 to TRBJ2-5; TRBD1 agrees at 9 bases. Germline CDR1 is DFQATT and CDR2 is SNEGSKA (reference sequence). The CDR3 is 14 residues long. The J segment lost 9 bases and the V segment lost 1 base, leaving 9 bases of the junction unmatched. As DNA, the CDR3 is TGCAGTGCTAGAGGACAGGGGGGGCACGCGGCCCAGTACTTC. It translates to CSARGQGGHAAQYF.

A few counts support this clonotype. J is TRBJ2-5 and V is TRBV12-3 or TRBV12-4; 11 positions match TRBD2. The CDR3 contains 17 residues. Trimming at V came to 6 bases and at J to 1 base, leaving 10 bases not matched to a gene. CDR3 sequence: CASSKLAGGPIQETQYF. The CDR3 coding sequence is TGTGCCAGCAGCAAATTAGCGGGAGGGCCGATCCAAGAGACCCAGTACTTC.